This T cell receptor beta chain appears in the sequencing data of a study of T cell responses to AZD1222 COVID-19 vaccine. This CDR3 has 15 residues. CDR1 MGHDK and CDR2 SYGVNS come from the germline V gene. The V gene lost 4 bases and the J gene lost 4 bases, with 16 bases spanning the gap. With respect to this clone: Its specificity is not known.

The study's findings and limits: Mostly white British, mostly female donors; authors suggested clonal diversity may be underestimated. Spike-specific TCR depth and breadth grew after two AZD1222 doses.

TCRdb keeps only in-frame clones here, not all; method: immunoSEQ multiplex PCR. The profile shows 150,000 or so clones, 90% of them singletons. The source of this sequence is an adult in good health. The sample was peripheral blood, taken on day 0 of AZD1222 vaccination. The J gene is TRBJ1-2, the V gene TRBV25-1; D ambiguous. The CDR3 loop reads CASSATRSGFYGYTF. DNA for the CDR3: TGTGCCAGCAGTGCAACCCGATCGGGCTTCTATGGCTACACCTTC.